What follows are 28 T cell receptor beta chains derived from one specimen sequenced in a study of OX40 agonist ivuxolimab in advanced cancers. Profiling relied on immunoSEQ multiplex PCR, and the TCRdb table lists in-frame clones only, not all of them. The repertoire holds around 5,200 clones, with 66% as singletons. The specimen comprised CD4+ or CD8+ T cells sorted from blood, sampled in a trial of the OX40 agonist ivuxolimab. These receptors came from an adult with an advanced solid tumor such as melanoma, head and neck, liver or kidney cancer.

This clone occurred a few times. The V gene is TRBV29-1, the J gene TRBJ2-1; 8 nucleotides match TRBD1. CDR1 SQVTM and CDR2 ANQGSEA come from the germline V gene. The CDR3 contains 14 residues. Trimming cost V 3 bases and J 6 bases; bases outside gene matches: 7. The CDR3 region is CSVDGGTGGNEQFF. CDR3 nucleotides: TGCAGCGTTGATGGCGGGACAGGTGGCAATGAGCAGTTCTTC.

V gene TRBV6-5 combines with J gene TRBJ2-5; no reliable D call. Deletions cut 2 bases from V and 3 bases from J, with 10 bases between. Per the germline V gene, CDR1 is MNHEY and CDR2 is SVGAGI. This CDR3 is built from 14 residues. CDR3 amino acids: CASSYGQTKETQYF. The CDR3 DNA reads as TGTGCCAGCAGTTACGGGCAGACGAAAGAGACCCAGTACTTC.

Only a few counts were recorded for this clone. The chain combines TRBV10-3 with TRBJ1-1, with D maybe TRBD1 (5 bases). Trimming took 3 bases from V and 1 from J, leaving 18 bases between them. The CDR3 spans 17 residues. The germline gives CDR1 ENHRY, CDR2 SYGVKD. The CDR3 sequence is CAISDGALSSGNTEAFF. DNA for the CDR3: TGTGCCATCAGTGATGGGGCGCTCTCATCAGGGAACACTGAAGCTTTCTTT.

DNA of the CDR3: TGCGCCAGCAGAAACGGCGGGGGCTTATACAATGAGCAGTTCTTC. This codes for CASRNGGGLYNEQFF. The chain uses TRBV5-1 and TRBJ2-1, with a tentative D call TRBD2 (7 bases). Germline V gene lookup returns CDR1 SGHRS and CDR2 YFSETQ. V dropped 5 bases and J dropped 4 bases, with 16 bases sitting between them. The CDR3 totals 15 residues.

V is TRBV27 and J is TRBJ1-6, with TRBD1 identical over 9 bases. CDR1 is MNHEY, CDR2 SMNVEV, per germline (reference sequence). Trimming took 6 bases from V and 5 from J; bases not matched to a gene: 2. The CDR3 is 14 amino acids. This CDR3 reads CASRWDRDNSPLHF. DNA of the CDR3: TGTGCCAGCAGATGGGACAGGGATAATTCACCCCTCCACTTT.

The CDR3 reads CASSQWSGTPYSPLHF. For the CDR3, the DNA is TGCGCCAGCAGCCAATGGAGCGGGACACCCTATTCACCCCTCCACTTT. The gene calls are TRBV4-1 and TRBJ1-6, with D perhaps TRBD1 (6 bases). CDR1 MGHRA and CDR2 YSYEKL come from the germline V gene. This CDR3 has 16 residues. The V gene lost 2 bases and the J gene lost 8 bases, with 16 bases spanning the gap.

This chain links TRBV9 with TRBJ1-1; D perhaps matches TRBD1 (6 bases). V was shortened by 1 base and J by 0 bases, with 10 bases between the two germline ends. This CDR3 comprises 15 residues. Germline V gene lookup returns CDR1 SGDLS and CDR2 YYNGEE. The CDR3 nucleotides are TGTGCCAGCAGCGTACAGGGGTACATGAACACTGAAGCTTTCTTT. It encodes CASSVQGYMNTEAFF.

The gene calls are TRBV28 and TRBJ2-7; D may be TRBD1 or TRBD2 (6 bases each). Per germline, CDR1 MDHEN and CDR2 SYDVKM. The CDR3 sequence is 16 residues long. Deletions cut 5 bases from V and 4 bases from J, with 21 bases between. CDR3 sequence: CASSPIMGGAGYEQYF. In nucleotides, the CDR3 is TGTGCCAGCAGTCCGATCATGGGGGGCGCGGGGTACGAGCAGTACTTC.

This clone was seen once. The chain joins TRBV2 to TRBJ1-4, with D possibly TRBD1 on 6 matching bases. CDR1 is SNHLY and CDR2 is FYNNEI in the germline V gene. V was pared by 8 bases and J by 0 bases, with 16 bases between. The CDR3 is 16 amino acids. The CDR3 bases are TGTGCCAGCGCCGTGGCAGGGGCTCCAACTAATGAAAAACTGTTTTTT. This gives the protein CASAVAGAPTNEKLFF. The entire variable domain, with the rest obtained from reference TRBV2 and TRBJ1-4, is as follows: EPEVTQTPSHQVTQMGQEVILRCVPISNHLYFYWYRQILGQKVEFLVSFYNNEISEKSEIFDDQFSVERPDGSNFTLKIRSTKLEDSAMYFCASAVAGAPTNEKLFFGSGTQLSVL.

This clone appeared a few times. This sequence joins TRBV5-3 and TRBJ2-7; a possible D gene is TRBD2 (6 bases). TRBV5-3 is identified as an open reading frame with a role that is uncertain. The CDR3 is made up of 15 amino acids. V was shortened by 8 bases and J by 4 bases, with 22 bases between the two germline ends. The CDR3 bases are TGTGCCAGCGGAAACCGGGACTGGGGTTGGTACGAGCAGTACTTC. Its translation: CASGNRDWGWYEQYF.

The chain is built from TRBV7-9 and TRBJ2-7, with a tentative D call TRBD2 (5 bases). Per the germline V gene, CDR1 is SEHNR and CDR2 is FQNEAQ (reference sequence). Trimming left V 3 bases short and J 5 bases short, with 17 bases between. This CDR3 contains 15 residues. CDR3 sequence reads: CASSFGLPAVDEQYF. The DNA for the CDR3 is TGTGCCAGCAGCTTCGGACTTCCCGCTGTGGACGAGCAGTACTTC.

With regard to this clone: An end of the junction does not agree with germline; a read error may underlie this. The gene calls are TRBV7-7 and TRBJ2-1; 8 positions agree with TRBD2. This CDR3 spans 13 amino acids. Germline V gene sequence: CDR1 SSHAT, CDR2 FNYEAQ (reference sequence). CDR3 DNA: TGTGCTAGCAGCCCGGGAGGGTTCAATGAGCAGTTCTTC. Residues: CASSPGGFNEQFF.

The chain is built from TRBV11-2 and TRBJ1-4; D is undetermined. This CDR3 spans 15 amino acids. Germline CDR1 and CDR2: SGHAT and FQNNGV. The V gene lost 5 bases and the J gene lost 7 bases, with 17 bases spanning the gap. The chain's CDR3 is CASSHLSAASEKLFF. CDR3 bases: TGTGCCAGCAGCCACCTTTCGGCAGCGAGTGAAAAACTGTTTTTT.

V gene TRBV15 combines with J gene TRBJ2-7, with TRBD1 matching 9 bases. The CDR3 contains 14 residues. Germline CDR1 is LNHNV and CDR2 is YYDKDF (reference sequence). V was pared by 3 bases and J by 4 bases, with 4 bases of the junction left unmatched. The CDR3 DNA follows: TGTGCCACCAGCAGTAAGGACAGGGGATACGAGCAGTACTTC. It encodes CATSSKDRGYEQYF.

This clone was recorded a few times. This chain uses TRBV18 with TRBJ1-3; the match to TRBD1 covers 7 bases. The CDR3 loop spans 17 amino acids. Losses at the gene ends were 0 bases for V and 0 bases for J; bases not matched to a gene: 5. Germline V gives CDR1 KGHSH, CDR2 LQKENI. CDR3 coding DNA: TGTGCCAGCTCACCACCGAGGGGGCGCGACTCTGGAAACACCATATATTTT. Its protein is CASSPPRGRDSGNTIYF. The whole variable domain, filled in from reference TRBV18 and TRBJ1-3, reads NAGVMQNPRHLVRRRGQEARLRCSPMKGHSHVYWYRQLPEEGLKFMVYLQKENIIDESGMPKERFSAEFPKEGPSILRIQQVVRGDSAAYFCASSPPRGRDSGNTIYFGEGSWLTVV.

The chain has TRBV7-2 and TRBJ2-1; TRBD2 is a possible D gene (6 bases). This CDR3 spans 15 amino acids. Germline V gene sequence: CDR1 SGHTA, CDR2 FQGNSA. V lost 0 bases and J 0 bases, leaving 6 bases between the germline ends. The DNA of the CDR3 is TGTGCCAGCAGCTTAGCCGGGAGCTCCTACAATGAGCAGTTCTTC. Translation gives CASSLAGSSYNEQFF.

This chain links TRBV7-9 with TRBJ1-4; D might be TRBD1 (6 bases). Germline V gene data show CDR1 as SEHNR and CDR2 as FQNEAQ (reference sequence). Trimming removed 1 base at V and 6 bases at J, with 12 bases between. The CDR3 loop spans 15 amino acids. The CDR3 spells CASSLDRAGDEKLFF. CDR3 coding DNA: TGTGCCAGCAGCTTAGACAGGGCTGGTGATGAAAAACTGTTTTTT. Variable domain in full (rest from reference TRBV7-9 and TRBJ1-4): DTGVSQNPRHKITKRGQNVTFRCDPISEHNRLYWYRQTLGQGPEFLTYFQNEAQLEKSRLLSDRFSAERPKGSFSTLEIQRTEQGDSAMYLCASSLDRAGDEKLFFGSGTQLSVL.

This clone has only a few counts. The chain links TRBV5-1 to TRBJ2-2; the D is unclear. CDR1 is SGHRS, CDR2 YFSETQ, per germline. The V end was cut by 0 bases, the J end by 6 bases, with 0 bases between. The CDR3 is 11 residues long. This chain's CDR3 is CASSLAGELFF. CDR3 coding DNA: TGCGCCAGCAGCTTGGCCGGGGAGCTGTTTTTT.

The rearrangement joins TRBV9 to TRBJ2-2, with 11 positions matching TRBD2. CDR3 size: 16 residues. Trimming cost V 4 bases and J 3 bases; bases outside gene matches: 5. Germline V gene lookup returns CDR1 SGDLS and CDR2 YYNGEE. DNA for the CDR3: TGTGCCAGCAGCCCCCGACTAGCGGGACACACCGGGGAGCTGTTTTTT. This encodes CASSPRLAGHTGELFF.

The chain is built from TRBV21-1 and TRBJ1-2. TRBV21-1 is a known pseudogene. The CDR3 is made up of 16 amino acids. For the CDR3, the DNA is TGTGCCAGCAGGTCTATTATAGCTACAGAAACCTATGGCTACACCTTC. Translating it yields CASRSIIATETYGYTF.

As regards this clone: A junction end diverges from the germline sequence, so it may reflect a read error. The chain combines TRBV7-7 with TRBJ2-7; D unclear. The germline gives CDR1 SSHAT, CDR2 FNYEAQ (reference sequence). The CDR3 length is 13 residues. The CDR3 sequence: CASSLEMHYEQYF. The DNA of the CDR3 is TGTGCTAGCAGCTTAGAAATGCATTACGAGCAGTACTTC.

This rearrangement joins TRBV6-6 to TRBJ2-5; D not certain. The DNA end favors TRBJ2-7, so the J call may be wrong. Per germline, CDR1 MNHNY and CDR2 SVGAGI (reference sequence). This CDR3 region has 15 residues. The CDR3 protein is CASSYRSGVGYEQYF. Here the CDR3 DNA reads TGTGCCAGCAGTTACCGGAGTGGGGTTGGGTACGAGCAGTACTTC.

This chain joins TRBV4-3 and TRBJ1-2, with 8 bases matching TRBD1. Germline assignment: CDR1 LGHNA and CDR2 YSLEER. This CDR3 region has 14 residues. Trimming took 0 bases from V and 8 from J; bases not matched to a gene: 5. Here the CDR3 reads CASSQDRGLGGYTF. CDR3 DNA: TGCGCCAGCAGCCAAGACAGGGGGCTCGGAGGCTACACCTTC.

Here the CDR3 DNA reads TGTGCCAGCAGCTTAGCATTGAGGGCCGGCGTCCAGTTCTTC. Translated: CASSLALRAGVQFF. The rearrangement joins TRBV7-9 to TRBJ2-1, with TRBD2 as a possible D gene (5 bases). With 0 bases removed from V and 13 bases from J, the gap between germline ends came to 16 bases. Germline lookup yields CDR1 SEHNR and CDR2 FQNEAQ (reference sequence). The CDR3 extends over 14 amino acids. The full variable domain, rest sourced from reference TRBV7-9 and TRBJ2-1, is DTGVSQNPRHKITKRGQNVTFRCDPISEHNRLYWYRQTLGQGPEFLTYFQNEAQLEKSRLLSDRFSAERPKGSFSTLEIQRTEQGDSAMYLCASSLALRAGVQFFGPGTRLTVL.

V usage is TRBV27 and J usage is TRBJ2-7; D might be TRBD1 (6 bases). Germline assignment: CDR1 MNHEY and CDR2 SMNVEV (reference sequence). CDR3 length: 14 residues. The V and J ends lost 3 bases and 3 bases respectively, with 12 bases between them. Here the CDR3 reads CASSFSGTFYEQYF. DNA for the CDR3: TGTGCCAGCAGTTTTTCGGGGACATTCTACGAGCAGTACTTC.

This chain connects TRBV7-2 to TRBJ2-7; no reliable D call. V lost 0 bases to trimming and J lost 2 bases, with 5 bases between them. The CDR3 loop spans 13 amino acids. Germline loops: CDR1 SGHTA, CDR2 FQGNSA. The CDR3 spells CASSLALAYEQYF. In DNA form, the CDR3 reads TGTGCCAGCAGCTTAGCCCTGGCCTACGAGCAGTACTTC.

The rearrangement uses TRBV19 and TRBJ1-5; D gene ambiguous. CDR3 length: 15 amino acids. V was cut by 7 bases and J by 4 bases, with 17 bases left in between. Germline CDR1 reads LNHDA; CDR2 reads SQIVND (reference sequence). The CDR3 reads CASTVGGSQNQPQHF. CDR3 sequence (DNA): TGTGCCAGTACAGTGGGAGGCAGCCAAAATCAGCCCCAGCATTTT.

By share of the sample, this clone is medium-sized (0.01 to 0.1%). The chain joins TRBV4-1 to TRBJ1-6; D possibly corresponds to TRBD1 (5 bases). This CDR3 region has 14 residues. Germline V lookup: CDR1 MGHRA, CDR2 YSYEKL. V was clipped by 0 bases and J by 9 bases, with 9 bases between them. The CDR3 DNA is TGCGCCAGCAGCCAAGATGGGGGTGGTTCACCCCTCCACTTT. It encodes CASSQDGGGSPLHF.